The 16 T cell receptor beta chains below were found in one sample sequenced in a study of blood T cell repertoires in COVID-19. Clones were sequenced by immunoSEQ multiplex PCR, and TCRdb holds only the in-frame ones, with some missing. The data show some 150,000 clones, around 83% seen once. Sequenced material: PBMCs or T cells enriched from blood (not recorded which). The receptors come from a woman in her fifties or sixties who had been exposed to COVID-19.

V and J are TRBV19 and TRBJ1-6; D remains ambiguous. V lost 7 bases to trimming and J lost 0 bases, with 10 bases between them. CDR1 is LNHDA and CDR2 is SQIVND in the germline V gene (reference sequence). CDR3 size: 15 residues. The DNA of the CDR3 is TGTGCCAGTAACCCGGGGAGCTCCTATAATTCACCCCTCCACTTT. As protein: CASNPGSSYNSPLHF.

This chain uses TRBV5-6 with TRBJ2-7, with 7 nucleotides matching TRBD1. CDR3 size: 16 residues. The V gene end was trimmed by 7 bases and the J gene end by 5 bases; junction bases not matched to a gene: 18. Germline CDR1 and CDR2: SGHDT and YYEEEE. CDR3 bases: TGTGCCAGCCCCCTTTGCCCGGGACAGAAATCCCACGAGCAGTACTTC. Translation: CASPLCPGQKSHEQYF.

The V gene is TRBV5-1, the J gene TRBJ1-2; maybe TRBD1 (6 bases). Trimming pared 2 bases from V and 5 bases from J, leaving 10 bases between. Germline-derived CDR1 and CDR2 are SGHRS and YFSETQ. The CDR3 has 13 amino acids. CDR3 amino acids: CASSLSGDYGYTF. CDR3 nucleotide sequence: TGCGCCAGCAGCTTATCAGGGGATTATGGCTACACCTTC.

The chain recombines TRBV15 with TRBJ1-1; D call uncertain. Trimming left V 0 bases short and J 2 bases short, with 10 bases between. CDR3 length equals 15 residues. Germline-derived CDR1 and CDR2 are LNHNV and YYDKDF (reference sequence). The CDR3 loop reads CATSREAAVNTEAFF. The CDR3 nucleotides are TGTGCCACCAGCAGAGAGGCGGCAGTTAACACTGAAGCTTTCTTT.

The chain carries TRBV7-8 and TRBJ1-4; D is perhaps TRBD1 (6 bases). Germline V gene lookup returns CDR1 SGHVS and CDR2 FQNEAQ. V was clipped by 5 bases and J by 8 bases, with 21 bases between them. This CDR3 has 16 amino acids. The DNA for the CDR3 is TGTGCCAGCAGCCAAGGCCGGGACACGACGCGGGAAAAACTGTTTTTT. Encoded protein: CASSQGRDTTREKLFF.

The V gene is TRBV6-5, the J gene TRBJ2-3; 8 positions match TRBD1. The V and J ends lost 5 bases and 6 bases, in that order; junction bases with no gene match: 7. Germline V gene lookup returns CDR1 MNHEY and CDR2 SVGAGI. CDR3 length: 14 amino acids. The CDR3 loop is CASSRGQGGDTQYF. The CDR3 coding sequence is TGTGCCAGCAGTCGAGGACAGGGAGGTGATACGCAGTATTTT.

DNA of the CDR3: TGTGCCAGCAGTTTAAACACCGGGTGGACCGGGGAGCTGTTTTTT. Residues: CASSLNTGWTGELFF. J is TRBJ2-2 and V is TRBV6-2 or TRBV6-3; unclear D gene. The V end lost 4 bases, the J end lost 5 bases, and 14 bases lay between the germline ends. Germline V lookup: CDR1 MNHEY, CDR2 SVGEGT. This CDR3 has 15 residues.

This clone has a single count. The rearrangement links TRBV6-2 or TRBV6-3 to TRBJ1-6, with D possibly TRBD1 on 6 matching bases. Trimming shortened V by 5 bases and J by 11 bases, and 22 bases separated the two germline ends. The germline V gene has CDR1 MNHEY and CDR2 SVGEGT. The length of the CDR3 is 16 residues. The DNA of the CDR3 is TGTGCCAGCAGTGCAGCTCTCACAGGGCTGGCGGCACCCCTCCACTTT. It translates to CASSAALTGLAAPLHF.

The CDR3 is CASSLAPTGVNTF. As DNA, the CDR3 is TGTGCCAGCAGCTTAGCGCCGACAGGGGTGAACACCTTC. This chain joins TRBV7-9 and TRBJ1-2; TRBD1 aligns across 8 bases. The CDR3 sequence is 13 residues long. J lost 12 bases, V lost 0 bases, and 6 bases had no gene match. Germline V lookup: CDR1 SEHNR, CDR2 FQNEAQ (reference sequence).

The J gene is TRBJ2-5, the V gene TRBV7-9; 10 nucleotides agree with TRBD2. Germline trimming cut 5 bases from V and 5 bases from J; bases unmatched to any gene: 11. The CDR3 runs 16 residues. Germline lookup yields CDR1 SEHNR and CDR2 FQNEAQ (reference sequence). This CDR3 reads CASSRGLAGEAETQYF. The CDR3 DNA reads TGTGCCAGCAGCCGTGGTCTAGCGGGAGAGGCGGAGACCCAGTACTTC.

This clone was detected only a few times. The gene calls are TRBV6-5 and TRBJ1-5, with D perhaps TRBD1 (5 bases). From germline, CDR1 is MNHEY and CDR2 SVGAGI. The CDR3 has 15 amino acids. V was cut by 6 bases and J by 9 bases, with 21 bases left in between. The CDR3 bases are TGTGCCAGCAGGGGGGGGACCTTTCCCCAGGGGCCCCAGCATTTT. Translation: CASRGGTFPQGPQHF.

The V and J genes are TRBV11-2 and TRBJ2-1; D may be TRBD2 (6 bases). This CDR3 has 16 residues. V was trimmed by 4 bases and J by 1 base, leaving 14 bases between them. CDR1 is SGHAT, CDR2 FQNNGV, per germline. CDR3 DNA sequence: TGTGCCAGCAGCTCAGCAACTAGCAGATCCTACAATGAGCAGTTCTTC. This sequence encodes CASSSATSRSYNEQFF. The full variable domain, completed using reference TRBV11-2 and TRBJ2-1, is EAGVAQSPRYKIIEKRQSVAFWCNPISGHATLYWYQQILGQGPKLLIQFQNNGVVDDSQLPKDRFSAERLKGVDSTLKIQPAKLEDSAVYLCASSSATSRSYNEQFFGPGTRLTVL.

V usage is TRBV24-1 and J usage is TRBJ2-1, with 12 bases fitting TRBD2. J gave up 10 bases and V 3 bases, and 6 bases lay outside the gene matches. CDR3 length: 15 amino acids. The germline gives CDR1 KGHDR, CDR2 SFDVKD. This chain's CDR3 is CATSDRTSGMGEQFF. In DNA form, the CDR3 reads TGTGCCACCAGTGATCGGACTAGCGGGATGGGCGAGCAGTTCTTC.

This clone has only a few counts. The CDR3 loop is CASSPKAGTSGAYEQYF. The CDR3 nucleotides are TGTGCCAGCAGCCCTAAAGCTGGGACTAGCGGGGCCTACGAGCAGTACTTC. The chain has TRBV11-3 and TRBJ2-7; 13 bases fit TRBD2. This CDR3 contains 17 residues. CDR1 SGHNT and CDR2 YENEEA come from the germline V gene. The V segment lost 5 bases and the J segment 2 bases; nucleotides outside the gene matches: 9.

V and J are TRBV5-1 and TRBJ1-2; no clear D gene. Germline CDR1 reads SGHRS; CDR2 reads YFSETQ. The CDR3 covers 15 residues. Trimming cost V 0 bases and J 1 base, with 10 bases left between them. CDR3 in DNA: TGCGCCAGCAGCTTGGAAGTCGGGATTAACTATGGCTACACCTTC. It codes for CASSLEVGINYGYTF.

This clone was detected only a few times. V is TRBV12-3 or TRBV12-4 and J is TRBJ1-1; tentative D call: TRBD1 (6 bases). Deletions cut 5 bases from V and 4 bases from J, with 11 bases between. The CDR3 contains 13 residues. In nucleotides, the CDR3 is TGTGCCAGCAGTGGATCAGGGGCCACTGAAGCTTTCTTT. Protein product: CASSGSGATEAFF.